The 15 T cell receptor beta chains below come from one sample, sequenced in a study of shared T cell receptors in the human thymus. TCRdb's table, derived via immunoSEQ multiplex PCR, lists solely in-frame clones and lacks some. This sample has about 610,000 clones, with 85% to 90% found just once. The same data also contributed to another study, on human thymus T cells.

Material for sequencing was thymocytes. The receptors derive from a boy under two years old with a congenital heart defect.

The chain is built from TRBV6-1 and TRBJ2-3; no clear D. The V gene's germline CDR1 is MNHNS and CDR2 SASEGT. Between the trimmed V and J ends, which lost 1 base and 1 base, there was a span of 9 bases. The CDR3 totals 15 residues. CDR3 bases: TGTGCCAGCAGTGAAGTGGTAGCACGCACAGATACGCAGTATTTT. Amino acid sequence: CASSEVVARTDTQYF.

The rearrangement links TRBV13 to TRBJ2-4; D unclear. Per the germline V gene, CDR1 is PRHDT and CDR2 is FYEKMQ (reference sequence). Between the trimmed V and J ends, which lost 5 bases and 5 bases, there was a span of 4 bases. CDR3 length: 11 residues. The CDR3 nucleotides are TGTGCCAGCAGCCGTCAAAACATTCAGTACTTC. Protein sequence: CASSRQNIQYF.

V and J are TRBV23-1 and TRBJ2-5; 7 nucleotides line up with TRBD1. Being an ORF, TRBV23-1 has a function that is uncertain. This CDR3 has 15 residues. V lost 8 bases to trimming and J lost 7 bases; unmatched junction nucleotides: 16. CDR3 in DNA: TGCGCCAGCCCCCTACAGGGGACCACCGGTGGGACCCAGTACTTC. Protein sequence: CASPLQGTTGGTQYF.

This clone was counted a single time. The CDR3 DNA follows: TGCAGCGTTGAGGGACTAGCGGGAGAAATGGAGACCCAGTACTTC. Translated, it gives CSVEGLAGEMETQYF. V usage is TRBV29-1 and J usage is TRBJ2-5, with 14 bases that match TRBD2. Germline values: CDR1 SQVTM, CDR2 ANQGSEA. V was pared by 3 bases and J by 5 bases, with 5 bases of the junction left unmatched. The CDR3 contains 15 residues.

The chain combines TRBV7-9 with TRBJ1-4; the match to TRBD1 covers 12 bases. Germline V gene sequence: CDR1 SEHNR, CDR2 FQNEAQ (reference sequence). J was trimmed by 7 bases and V by 4 bases; bases with no gene match: 7. This CDR3 contains 16 residues. CDR3 residues: CASSSPGQGAIEKLFF. DNA for the CDR3: TGTGCCAGCAGCTCCCCGGGACAGGGGGCGATTGAAAAACTGTTTTTT.

The CDR3, as DNA: TGTGCCAGCAGTTTACTCCGAAGGGACAGGGGGAGGGACGGGGAGCTGTTTTTT. Translated: CASSLLRRDRGRDGELFF. The V call is TRBV28, the J call TRBJ2-2; TRBD1 agrees at 11 bases. The V gene's germline CDR1 is MDHEN and CDR2 SYDVKM. The CDR3 extends over 18 amino acids. After removal of 2 bases from V and 7 bases from J, the junction contained 12 bases not matched to a gene.

Only a few counts were recorded for this clone. The chain uses TRBV4-2 and TRBJ2-5; TRBD2 is a possible D gene (6 bases). The germline V and J ends were trimmed by 6 bases and 2 bases, with 19 bases remaining between them. Germline V gene sequence: CDR1 LGHNA, CDR2 YNFKEQ. The CDR3 totals 16 residues. In DNA form, the CDR3 reads TGTGCCAGCAGTCAGGTTGGTGGGAGGATACAAGAGACCCAGTACTTC. Protein: CASSQVGGRIQETQYF.

The V call is TRBV7-2, the J call TRBJ1-2; 7 bases are shared with TRBD1. Germline assignment: CDR1 SGHTA and CDR2 FQGNSA. This CDR3 region has 17 residues. After removal of 4 bases from V and 8 bases from J, the junction contained 19 bases not matched to a gene. In nucleotides, the CDR3 is TGTGCCAGCAGCTATAAACCACCGACAGGGAGTTGGAGAGGCTACACCTTC. Translation gives CASSYKPPTGSWRGYTF.

This chain links TRBV28 with TRBJ2-7; the match to TRBD1 covers 9 bases. Germline V lookup: CDR1 MDHEN, CDR2 SYDVKM. The CDR3 runs to 14 residues. V was clipped by 5 bases and J by 5 bases; unmatched bases: 7. CDR3 bases: TGTGCCAGCAGTCCGGGACAGGGTGGAAACGAGCAGTACTTC. Translated: CASSPGQGGNEQYF.

This chain connects TRBV29-1 to TRBJ2-6, with D unclear. Deletions cut 6 bases from V and 2 bases from J, with 8 bases between. The CDR3 contains 13 residues. Germline CDR1 and CDR2: SQVTM and ANQGSEA. This CDR3 reads CSVTRTGANVLTF. The CDR3 nucleotides read TGCAGCGTGACGAGGACTGGGGCCAACGTCCTGACTTTC.

The V gene is TRBV29-1, the J gene TRBJ2-1, with 12 bases matching TRBD2. The CDR3 has 19 residues. Germline V CDR1 and CDR2: SQVTM, ANQGSEA. The junction had 14 bases not matched to a gene; V was cut back by 0 bases and J by 5 bases. The CDR3, as DNA: TGCAGCGTTGAAGATCCTAGCGGGAGGGCCGGCCCTCAAAACAATGAGCAGTTCTTC. It encodes CSVEDPSGRAGPQNNEQFF.

For the CDR3, the DNA is TGTGCCAGCAGTGTCGGGACTTTCTTGGACCACGAGCAGTACTTC. Amino acids: CASSVGTFLDHEQYF. The rearrangement uses TRBV27 and TRBJ2-7, with D possibly being TRBD2 (6 bases). Germline loops: CDR1 MNHEY, CDR2 SMNVEV (reference sequence). The CDR3 totals 15 residues. V was clipped by 5 bases and J by 5 bases, with 19 bases between them.

The chain couples TRBV29-1 to TRBJ1-1; 7 nucleotides agree with TRBD1. This CDR3 is 14 amino acids long. CDR1 is SQVTM, CDR2 ANQGSEA, per germline. Trimming cost V 7 bases and J 5 bases; bases outside gene matches: 13. CDR3 sequence reads: CSARNRGIRTEAFF. CDR3 coding DNA: TGCAGCGCCCGAAACAGGGGAATACGGACTGAAGCTTTCTTT. Full variable domain (remainder filled in from reference TRBV29-1 and TRBJ1-1): SAVISQKPSRDICQRGTSLTIQCQVDSQVTMMFWYRQQPGQSLTLIATANQGSEATYESGFVIDKFPISRPNLTFSTLTVSNMSPEDSSIYLCSARNRGIRTEAFFGQGTRLTVV.

The chain uses TRBV6-6 and TRBJ1-3; TRBD1 is a possible D gene (6 bases). Trimming removed 0 bases at V and 16 bases at J, with 13 bases between. The V gene's germline CDR1 is MNHNY and CDR2 SVGAGI (reference sequence). This CDR3 is 12 amino acids long. This CDR3 is CASSYSTSGHYF. In DNA form, the CDR3 reads TGTGCCAGCAGTTACTCGACGTCGGGACACTATTTT.

This clone was picked up one time. The chain links TRBV7-6 to TRBJ2-7; TRBD1 matches 8 bases. Germline loops: CDR1 SGHVS, CDR2 FNYEAQ. The V gene end was trimmed by 10 bases and the J gene end by 12 bases; junction bases not matched to a gene: 20. CDR3 length: 14 amino acids. For the CDR3, the DNA is TGTGCCACCCGCATTGAGGACAGGGAGTCCCCTACGTACTTC. It specifies CATRIEDRESPTYF.